Shown below are 17 T cell receptor beta chains from a single sample sequenced in a study of radiation and T cells in renal cell carcinoma. Produced via immunoSEQ multiplex PCR; TCRdb's table is partial and in-frame only. Among 130,000 to 150,000 clones listed, around nine tenths were seen once. As to time point: baseline pretreatment blood. Treatment here: 15 Gy SBRT to primary tumor, nephrectomy 4 weeks later. This material consisted of blood, taken from a patient whose treatment included radiotherapy and nephrectomy. All receptors derive from a woman aged 50 to 65 with renal cell carcinoma.

This clone appeared a few times. The chain couples TRBV25-1 to TRBJ1-4; no clear D. From germline, CDR1 is MGHDK and CDR2 SYGVNS. The CDR3 has 11 residues. Trimming took off 4 bases at V and 6 bases at J, with 3 bases between the two ends. CDR3 DNA sequence: TGTGCCAGCAGTGCTCATGAAAAACTGTTTTTT. Residues: CASSAHEKLFF.

The J gene is TRBJ1-1, the V gene TRBV6-5; weak D call: TRBD1 (5 bases). CDR1 is MNHEY and CDR2 is SVGAGI in the germline V gene. The CDR3 contains 13 residues. V was shortened by 6 bases and J by 0 bases, with 8 bases between the two germline ends. CDR3 sequence (DNA): TGTGCCAGCAGCGGGACGGTGAACACTGAAGCTTTCTTT. Its translation: CASSGTVNTEAFF.

J is TRBJ1-5 and V is TRBV15, with a possible D match to TRBD1 (6 bases). The germline V and J ends were trimmed by 5 bases and 4 bases, with 18 bases remaining between them. In germline, CDR1 is LNHNV, CDR2 YYDKDF (reference sequence). The length of the CDR3 is 16 residues. Here the CDR3 DNA reads TGTGCCACCAGCTCACACCCGGACAGTACTAATCAGCCCCAGCATTTT. Protein product: CATSSHPDSTNQPQHF.

The J gene is TRBJ1-2, the V gene TRBV9, with D hard to call. The CDR3 covers 12 residues. Trimming removed 6 bases from V and 2 bases from J, with 8 bases in between. Germline V lookup: CDR1 SGDLS, CDR2 YYNGEE. The CDR3 reads CASKAGNYGYTF. CDR3 DNA: TGTGCCAGCAAAGCGGGAAACTATGGCTACACCTTC.

The rearrangement uses TRBV6-6 and TRBJ1-5, with D uncertain. Germline CDR1 reads MNHNY; CDR2 reads SVGAGI (reference sequence). Trimming stripped 4 bases from V and 5 bases from J, with 12 bases between. This CDR3 contains 14 residues. Here the CDR3 DNA reads TGTGCCAGCAGTTTTCAAGGTGGTCATCAGCCCCAGCATTTT. Protein product: CASSFQGGHQPQHF.

The genes are TRBV5-1 and TRBJ2-7; 7 positions agree with TRBD1. The V gene end was trimmed by 2 bases and the J gene end by 3 bases; junction bases not matched to a gene: 5. CDR3 size: 14 residues. CDR1 is SGHRS, CDR2 YFSETQ, per germline. CDR3 nucleotide sequence: TGCGCCAGCAGCTTAAGGACAGGTTACTACGAGCAGTACTTC. Protein: CASSLRTGYYEQYF.

In its sample, this clone was seen a few times. V usage is TRBV6-1 and J usage is TRBJ2-7, with D unclear. V lost 7 bases, J lost 5 bases, and 12 bases lay in between. CDR3 length: 12 residues. Germline assignment: CDR1 MNHNS and CDR2 SASEGT. The DNA for the CDR3 is TGTGCCAGCACGCCGAGACCCGACGAGCAGTACTTC. Protein product: CASTPRPDEQYF.

The chain recombines TRBV5-3 with TRBJ2-7; D gene unclear. TRBV5-3 belongs to the ORF category, with a function that is uncertain. The CDR3 sequence is 10 residues long. Between the trimmed V and J ends, which lost 5 bases and 2 bases, there was a span of 2 bases. CDR3 amino acids: CARRAYEQYF. In DNA form, the CDR3 reads TGTGCCAGAAGGGCCTACGAGCAGTACTTC.

The chain combines TRBV30 with TRBJ1-5, with a possible D match to TRBD1 (6 bases). This CDR3 has 13 amino acids. Germline V gives CDR1 GTSNPN, CDR2 SVGIG (reference sequence). V dropped 4 bases and J dropped 6 bases, with 13 bases sitting between them. The CDR3 is CAWTAQGSQPQHF. As DNA, the CDR3 is TGTGCCTGGACGGCCCAGGGGAGTCAGCCCCAGCATTTT. The whole variable domain, filled in from reference TRBV30 and TRBJ1-5, reads SQTIHQWPATLVQPVGSPLSLECTVEGTSNPNLYWYRQAAGRGLQLLFYSVGIGQISSEVPQNLSASRPQDRQFILSSKKLLLSDSGFYLCAWTAQGSQPQHFGDGTRLSIL.

About this clone: The junction shows a germline mismatch at one end, possibly a read error. The chain's CDR3 is CASSLAGGQGETQYF. The CDR3 DNA is TGTGCTAGCAGCTTAGCGGGGGGGCAGGGAGAGACCCAGTACTTC. V gene TRBV7-7 combines with J gene TRBJ2-5, with 11 bases identical to TRBD2. CDR1 SSHAT and CDR2 FNYEAQ come from the germline V gene (reference sequence). This CDR3 contains 15 residues.

The V call is TRBV18, the J call TRBJ2-5, with D uncertain. Trimming cost V 2 bases and J 5 bases, with 9 bases left between them. The CDR3 consists of 13 residues. In germline, CDR1 is KGHSH, CDR2 LQKENI. The CDR3 loop reads CASSPELRETQYF. The CDR3 DNA is TGTGCCAGCTCACCAGAACTGAGGGAGACCCAGTACTTC.

This clone was detected once. The chain carries TRBV29-1 and TRBJ2-1, with TRBD1 identical over 8 bases. CDR1 and CDR2 (germline): SQVTM, ANQGSEA. This CDR3 spans 14 amino acids. V lost 8 bases, J lost 0 bases, and 6 bases stayed unmatched. The CDR3 here is CSKDRASSYNEQFF. The CDR3 nucleotides are TGCAGCAAGGACAGGGCGAGCTCCTACAATGAGCAGTTCTTC.

The V call is TRBV21-1, the J call TRBJ2-7. TRBV21-1 is classified as a pseudogene. This CDR3 is 14 amino acids long. The CDR3 nucleotides are TGTGCCAGCACCCCAACTGGAAGTTTCTACGAGCAGTACTTC. Encoded protein: CASTPTGSFYEQYF.

This clone was detected only a few times. The chain joins TRBV30 to TRBJ1-5, with D unclear. Germline V CDR1 and CDR2: GTSNPN, SVGIG (reference sequence). V gave up 1 base and J gave up 5 bases, with 9 bases separating them. The CDR3 sequence is 13 residues long. The CDR3 sequence: CAWSGRQDQPQHF. CDR3 sequence (DNA): TGTGCCTGGAGTGGACGTCAAGATCAGCCCCAGCATTTT.

The rearrangement uses TRBV6-5 and TRBJ2-5; D not resolved. The J call is in doubt because the DNA end fits TRBJ2-7 better. The CDR3 extends over 15 amino acids. Germline V gene data show CDR1 as MNHEY and CDR2 as SVGAGI. CDR3 amino acids: CASSRSGQRVYEQYF. CDR3 DNA: TGTGCCAGCAGCCGATCTGGCCAACGGGTCTACGAGCAGTACTTC.

This clone was counted between two and nine times. The rearrangement links TRBV18 to TRBJ1-6; 8 positions agree with TRBD1. The CDR3 runs to 18 residues. Germline values: CDR1 KGHSH, CDR2 LQKENI. V gave up 2 bases and J gave up 10 bases; unmatched junction bases: 16. CDR3 DNA sequence: TGTGCCAGCTCACCAAGGGCTTTGGACAGGGCGGCGGGATCACCCCTCCACTTT. Translation: CASSPRALDRAAGSPLHF.

This chain links TRBV7-8 with TRBJ2-5; 9 positions agree with TRBD2. The CDR3 is 15 residues long. The germline V gene encodes CDR1 SGHVS and CDR2 FQNEAQ. Germline trimming cut 4 bases from V and 2 bases from J; bases unmatched to any gene: 5. The CDR3 is CASSSVSGGQETQYF. The CDR3 DNA is TGTGCCAGCAGCTCCGTTAGCGGGGGACAAGAGACCCAGTACTTC.